This TCR beta chain originates from a study of blood T cell repertoires in COVID-19. Study-wide context: Sample material is recorded as cDNA or gDNA derived from T cells, B-cell-depleted T cells, or PBMCs.

J gave up 7 bases and V 2 bases, and 5 bases lay outside the gene matches. CDR3 length: 15 amino acids. Per the germline V gene, CDR1 is MNHEY and CDR2 is SVGEGT. Some clones are missing from TCRdb's copy, which holds only in-frame ones; the method was immunoSEQ multiplex PCR. The sample has about 250,000 clones, roughly four fifths seen once. The source material was peripheral blood. V is TRBV6-2 or TRBV6-3 and J is TRBJ2-1; the match to TRBD1 covers 10 bases. This sequence was found in a woman between 70 and 85 years old with acute or convalescent COVID-19. This chain's CDR3 is CASSYAGQGMNEQFF. The DNA for the CDR3 is TGTGCCAGCAGTTACGCGGGACAGGGGATGAATGAGCAGTTCTTC.